This TCR beta chain emerged from a study of type 1 regulatory T cells. Background on the study: An in vitro protocol generated T-allo10, a Tr1-enriched, alloantigen-specific CD4 T cell product.

There are 15 residues in the CDR3. Per germline, CDR1 DFQATT and CDR2 SNEGSKA (reference sequence). As to this clonotype: The germline gene is not matched at one end of the junction; a read error may be the cause.

TCRdb itself ran the reads through MiXCR, one entry per CDR3 protein. The sample contains about 97,000 distinct CDR3 sequences, 25% to 40% of which appear only once. The sequencing sample was made of CD4+ T cells, either the whole sample or a sorted fraction (not recorded which). This chain links TRBV20-1 with TRBJ2-4, with D possibly matching TRBD2 (5 bases). This TCR came from a human donor in good health. CDR3 in DNA: TGCAGTACTAGTACGTTAGCTCTGGGGAAAAACATTCAGTACTTC. This sequence encodes CSTSTLALGKNIQYF.